Presented here are 13 T cell receptor beta chains from one specimen sequenced in a study of T cell clonality in common variable immunodeficiency (dated by TCRdb to about 2015). Libraries were prepared through the immunoSEQ multiplex PCR assay. The table comes from immuneACCESS by way of TCRdb, which keeps in-frame sequences with V and J called. Part of the clones is missing from these tables; in studies checked, under half for an unresolved V gene and the rest for unknown reasons. This sample includes fewer than 65,000 clones, and none of them was observed just once. Around 0.8% of the sample rests with the top ten. The sample consisted of peripheral blood mononuclear cells. These receptors all come from a person aged 18-69 years in good health.

This clone has a count of ten or more. The read terminates 3 residues ahead of where the CDR3 ends, so the germline J gene completes it. The V gene is TRBV20-1, the J gene TRBJ1-1; TRBD1 is a possible D gene (6 bases). Per the germline V gene, CDR1 is DFQATT and CDR2 is SNEGSKA (reference sequence). Trimming took off 5 bases at V and 6 bases at J, with 10 bases between the two ends. This CDR3 contains 11 residues. The CDR3 region is CSAPGAAEAFF. The sequenced CDR3 bases are TGCAGTGCTCCAGGGGCGGCTGAA.

This clone was counted many times. The read ends 3 residues shy of where the CDR3 ends; the end is completed using the germline J gene. The rearrangement joins TRBV2 to TRBJ1-2; 9 positions match TRBD1. This CDR3 region has 12 residues. In germline, CDR1 is SNHLY, CDR2 FYNNEI. The sequenced part of the CDR3 DNA is TGTGCCAGCAGTGGGACAGGGGAGGGC. Protein sequence: CASSGTGEG. The full CDR3 protein is CASSGTGEGYTF.

This clone was counted many times. The read is 3 residues too short to cover the CDR3 end, so that end is filled in from the germline J gene. The chain combines TRBV14 with TRBJ2-1; TRBD2 aligns across 11 bases. Germline-derived CDR1 and CDR2 are SGHDN and FVKESK. The CDR3 is 16 amino acids. With 3 bases clipped from V and 9 bases from J, the junction kept 10 bases outside the gene matches. Partial CDR3 DNA: TGTGCCAGCAGCCATGTACTAGCGGGAGTCTTAGGTGAG. This gives the protein CASSHVLAGVLGE. The entire CDR3 protein is CASSHVLAGVLGEQFF. The full variable domain, completed using reference TRBV14 and TRBJ2-1, is EAGVTQFPSHSVIEKGQTVTLRCDPISGHDNLYWYRRVMGKEIKFLLHFVKESKQDESGMPNNRFLAERTGGTYSTLKVQPAELEDSGVYFCASSHVLAGVLGEQFFGPGTRLTVL.

In its sample, this clone was seen many times. The CDR3 DNA, read in part, is TGTGCCAGCAGCTTGGGTATCCAAGAGACC. Translated: CASSLGIQET. The whole CDR3 reads CASSLGIQETQYF. The chain recombines TRBV5-6 with TRBJ2-5; no clear D gene. The CDR3 extends 3 residues past the end of the read, so its final part is completed from the germline J gene. The CDR3 is 13 residues long. The germline CDR1 and CDR2 sequences are SGHDT and YYEEEE. The V gene lost 0 bases and the J gene lost 1 base, with 4 bases spanning the gap.

This clone was detected many times. The read stops 3 residues short of the end of the CDR3; the missing end is completed from the germline J gene. This chain joins TRBV7-2 and TRBJ1-2, with D perhaps TRBD1 (6 bases). V lost 5 bases and J lost 4, with 11 bases in between. The germline CDR1 and CDR2 sequences are SGHTA and FQGNSA. The CDR3 runs to 13 residues. The CDR3 here is CASSATGFYGYTF. The part of the CDR3 DNA that was read is TGTGCCAGCAGCGCTACAGGGTTCTATGGC.

This clone was counted many times. The read finishes 3 residues shy of the CDR3 end, and the germline J gene is used to complete it. The chain couples TRBV28 to TRBJ1-5; 8 bases are a match to TRBD1. The CDR3 is 14 residues long. V gave up 5 bases and J gave up 6 bases; unmatched junction bases: 6. From germline, CDR1 is MDHEN and CDR2 SYDVKM. The DNA read from the CDR3 is TGTGCCAGCAGTATCGGACAGGGCTCTCAGCCC. It codes for CASSIGQGSQP. The entire CDR3 protein reads CASSIGQGSQPQHF.

This clone showed up many times. The CDR3 end falls 3 residues outside the read, so it is completed with the germline J gene. The chain joins TRBV7-9 to TRBJ1-5; D not certain. CDR1 SEHNR and CDR2 FQNEAQ come from the germline V gene (reference sequence). The CDR3 covers 13 residues. Trimming took off 3 bases at V and 5 bases at J, with 8 bases between the two ends. CDR3 bases read: TGTGCCAGCAGCTTCACTCAGGATCAGCCC. Protein: CASSFTQDQP. In full, the CDR3 is CASSFTQDQPQHF.

In this sample, this clone turned up many times. The CDR3 end lies 3 residues beyond the end of the read and is filled in from the germline J gene. V usage is TRBV28 and J usage is TRBJ2-7, with D tentatively TRBD2 (5 bases). Trimming removed 8 bases from V and 1 base from J, with 18 bases in between. The CDR3 is made up of 15 amino acids. Germline CDR1 is MDHEN and CDR2 is SYDVKM. The CDR3 loop is CASQYGGLSSYEQYF. The CDR3 DNA, read in part, is TGTGCCAGCCAATACGGAGGACTTTCGTCCTACGAG.

This clone was detected ten times or more. The read halts 3 residues ahead of the CDR3 end, with the missing end drawn from the germline J gene. This chain connects TRBV4-1 to TRBJ1-5; 7 positions agree with TRBD1. V gave up 3 bases and J gave up 7 bases; unmatched junction bases: 9. The CDR3 is 15 residues long. Germline V gene sequence: CDR1 MGHRA, CDR2 YSYEKL. The sequenced part of the CDR3 DNA is TGCGCCAGCAGCCAGGTGACAGGGTTGGGCCAGCCC. Protein: CASSQVTGLGQP. The full CDR3 sequence reads CASSQVTGLGQPQHF.

This clone showed up many times. The read stops 3 residues short of the end of the CDR3; the missing end is completed from the germline J gene. The chain is built from TRBV6-2 or TRBV6-3 and TRBJ1-1, with TRBD1 matching over 7 bases. Trimming at V came to 6 bases and at J to 6 bases, leaving 4 bases not matched to a gene. CDR1 is MNHEY and CDR2 is SVGEGT in the germline V gene. This CDR3 is 12 amino acids long. The CDR3 reads CASRQGFPEAFF. Incomplete CDR3 DNA: TGTGCCAGCAGACAGGGGTTCCCTGAA.

This clone was detected only a few times. The read terminates 3 residues before the CDR3 end, so the remaining end is supplied by the germline J gene. V is TRBV19 and J is TRBJ1-2; 8 bases are a match to TRBD1. The CDR3 has 14 residues. V shed 7 bases, J shed 6 bases, and the junction held 10 bases outside the gene matches. Germline V gene lookup returns CDR1 LNHDA and CDR2 SQIVND (reference sequence). The CDR3 sequence is CASTPTGVKHGYTF. The CDR3 DNA, read in part, is TGTGCCAGTACCCCGACAGGGGTTAAGCATGGC.

The table lists this clone with many counts. With the read ending 3 residues before the CDR3 end, the germline J gene is used to fill in that end. The gene calls are TRBV7-2 and TRBJ1-4; possibly TRBD1 for D (5 bases). Germline V CDR1 and CDR2: SGHTA, FQGNSA. Trimming stripped 5 bases from V and 8 bases from J, with 18 bases between. The CDR3 loop spans 15 amino acids. The sequenced CDR3 bases are TGTGCCAGCAGCCCCGATGGGGCCCGAGGAGAAAAA. Encoded protein: CASSPDGARGEK. The entire CDR3 sequence reads CASSPDGARGEKLFF.

This clone was counted ten times or more. The CDR3 is cut off 3 residues early in the read; its end comes from the germline J gene. This rearrangement joins TRBV12-3 or TRBV12-4 to TRBJ2-5; D not resolved. The CDR3 length is 11 residues. Between the trimmed V and J ends, which lost 6 bases and 7 bases, there was a span of 9 bases. CDR3 DNA, as far as it was read: TGTGCCAGCAGACTTTCCGGGACC. Translating gives CASRLSGT. The CDR3 as a whole reads CASRLSGTQYF.